These 19 T cell receptor beta chains share one sample of origin, sequenced in a study of cytotoxic CD8 clonotypes in ibrutinib-treated CLL. Here immunoSEQ multiplex PCR was the method, and the copy in TCRdb shows in-frame clones only, minus some. The table has some 81,000 clones, roughly three quarters seen once. The sequences come from PBMCs, collected after 12 months of ibrutinib treatment. The origin of the receptors is a human donor with chronic lymphocytic leukemia.

V gene TRBV6-4 combines with J gene TRBJ1-6; D perhaps matches TRBD1 (5 bases). There are 13 residues in the CDR3. V gave up 4 bases and J gave up 7 bases, with 8 bases separating them. Germline V gene data show CDR1 as MRHNA and CDR2 as SNTAGT. CDR3 sequence (DNA): TGTGCCAGCAGTGTAACAGGAAATTCACCCCTCCACTTT. Translated, it gives CASSVTGNSPLHF.

This clone was recorded a few times. This chain links TRBV21-1 with TRBJ2-4; the D call of TRBD1 is as the table states it, not checked on the DNA. TRBV21-1 is deemed a pseudogene. The CDR3 is 15 residues long. The CDR3 DNA sequence: TGTGCCAGCAACCTACAGGGCTTAGCCAAAAACATTCAGTACTTC. Translation gives CASNLQGLAKNIQYF.

The V call is TRBV7-2, the J call TRBJ2-7; 13 bases match TRBD2. Germline V gene lookup returns CDR1 SGHTA and CDR2 FQGNSA. The CDR3 has 13 residues. The trim removed 10 bases at V and 2 bases at J, leaving 2 bases unmatched. DNA for the CDR3: TGTGCCACCGGGACTAGCGGGACCTACGAGCAGTACTTC. It encodes CATGTSGTYEQYF.

As to this clone: Other DNA sequences within the sample encode an identical CDR3. V is TRBV5-1 and J is TRBJ1-1, with unresolved D. Trimming pared 0 bases from V and 4 bases from J, leaving 10 bases between. Germline CDR1 is SGHRS and CDR2 is YFSETQ. The CDR3 has 14 residues. The CDR3 DNA reads TGCGCCAGCAGCTTGGCCCCAGGAGGCACTGAAGCTTTCTTT. This encodes CASSLAPGGTEAFF.

The chain has TRBV21-1 and TRBJ2-7; the table's TRBD1 call for D was not verified on the DNA. TRBV21-1 is annotated as a pseudogene. CDR3 size: 15 residues. Written as DNA, the CDR3 is TGTGCCAGCAGCAAAGAAGCCAGGGGGCCTTTCGAGCAGTACTTC. This codes for CASSKEARGPFEQYF.

This chain connects TRBV4-3 to TRBJ2-3; TRBD2 matches 7 bases. The CDR3 sequence is 16 residues long. With 0 bases clipped from V and 2 bases from J, the junction kept 5 bases outside the gene matches. Germline V lookup: CDR1 LGHNA, CDR2 YSLEER. This chain's CDR3 is CASSQEGGWDTDTQYF. Here the CDR3 DNA reads TGCGCCAGCAGCCAAGAGGGAGGGTGGGACACAGATACGCAGTATTTT.

This chain links TRBV19 with TRBJ2-3; D could derive from TRBD1 or TRBD2 (6 bases each). The germline gives CDR1 LNHDA, CDR2 SQIVND (reference sequence). CDR3 size: 13 residues. Trimming removed 6 bases from V and 4 bases from J, with 11 bases in between. The CDR3 coding sequence is TGTGCCAGTAGCGGGGGCGGGGCAGATACGCAGTATTTT. Protein: CASSGGGADTQYF.

The genes are TRBV19 and TRBJ1-2; a weak D match, TRBD1 (6 bases). Trimming cost V 5 bases and J 3 bases, with 10 bases left between them. This CDR3 has 13 residues. Looked up from germline, CDR1 is LNHDA and CDR2 is SQIVND (reference sequence). CDR3: CASSLGADYGYTF. As DNA, the CDR3 is TGTGCCAGTAGTCTGGGGGCAGACTATGGCTACACCTTC.

In DNA form, the CDR3 reads TGTGCCAGCAGCTTACAGAGGGACAACTATGGCTACACCTTC. This sequence encodes CASSLQRDNYGYTF. V is TRBV7-8 and J is TRBJ1-2, with D possibly matching TRBD1 (5 bases). Deletions cut 2 bases from V and 2 bases from J, with 9 bases between. The CDR3 contains 14 residues. Germline lookup yields CDR1 SGHVS and CDR2 FQNEAQ.

The chain has TRBV5-1 and TRBJ2-5; D is perhaps TRBD2 (6 bases). Germline CDR1 reads SGHRS; CDR2 reads YFSETQ. This CDR3 region has 14 residues. Trimming removed 8 bases at V and 5 bases at J, with 19 bases between. The CDR3 sequence: CARRHGGWRETQYF. The CDR3 DNA is TGCGCCAGAAGGCATGGGGGGTGGCGGGAGACCCAGTACTTC.

This clone was detected only once. The genes are TRBV11-3 and TRBJ2-5, with D unresolved. CDR1 is SGHNT, CDR2 YENEEA, per germline. The CDR3 runs 15 residues. The ends were cut back, 2 bases at V and 1 base at J, with 11 bases in the middle. The CDR3 loop reads CASSLIELFQETQYF. The CDR3 DNA sequence: TGTGCCAGCAGCTTAATAGAGCTGTTCCAAGAGACCCAGTACTTC.

V gene TRBV7-3 combines with J gene TRBJ1-3, with a possible D match to TRBD1 (6 bases). The CDR3 totals 13 residues. Germline V gene data show CDR1 as SGHTA and CDR2 as FQGTGA. Trimming removed 5 bases at V and 4 bases at J, with 9 bases between. CDR3 DNA sequence: TGTGCCAGCAGCCCCCAGGGGGGAAACACCATATATTTT. It encodes CASSPQGGNTIYF. Together with reference TRBV7-3 and TRBJ1-3, the CDR3 gives the full variable domain: GAGVSQTPSNKVTEKGKYVELRCDPISGHTALYWYRQSLGQGPEFLIYFQGTGAADDSGLPNDRFFAVRPEGSVSTLKIQRTERGDSAVYLCASSPQGGNTIYFGEGSWLTVV.

V usage is TRBV18 and J usage is TRBJ2-5; the D gene is possibly TRBD2 (6 bases). The germline gives CDR1 KGHSH, CDR2 LQKENI. The germline V and J ends were trimmed by 3 bases and 5 bases, with 10 bases remaining between them. The CDR3 runs 13 residues. The CDR3 is CASSPDYGETQYF. CDR3 sequence (DNA): TGTGCCAGCTCACCGGACTATGGGGAGACCCAGTACTTC.

V usage is TRBV5-1 and J usage is TRBJ1-6; possibly TRBD1 for D (5 bases). CDR3 length: 15 residues. Germline V gene data show CDR1 as SGHRS and CDR2 as YFSETQ. The germline V and J ends were trimmed by 6 bases and 5 bases, with 15 bases remaining between them. The CDR3 bases are TGCGCCAGCAATGGGGGGTCTGGCGATAATTCACCCCTCCACTTT. This translates into CASNGGSGDNSPLHF.

A word on this clone: The junction departs from germline at one end; a sequencing error may be responsible. The chain joins TRBV6-5 to TRBJ1-3, with D hard to call. From germline, CDR1 is MNHEY and CDR2 SVGAGI. The CDR3 contains 12 residues. The CDR3: CASSNSGNTIYF. For the CDR3, the DNA is TGTGCCAGCAGTAACTCTGGAAACACCATATATTTT.

The gene calls are TRBV2 and TRBJ2-7, with 9 bases matching TRBD1. V lost 2 bases and J lost 4; bases outside the gene matches: 6. There are 15 residues in the CDR3. Germline CDR1 is SNHLY and CDR2 is FYNNEI. Written as DNA, the CDR3 is TGTGCCAGCAGTGAACCCACAGGGGGCTTTTACGAGCAGTACTTC. It encodes CASSEPTGGFYEQYF.

The chain links TRBV7-2 to TRBJ2-5, with 7 bases fitting TRBD2. Germline assignment: CDR1 SGHTA and CDR2 FQGNSA. V dropped 2 bases and J dropped 5; count of bases not matched to a gene: 14. The CDR3 contains 17 residues. The CDR3 region has the DNA TGTGCCAGCAGCTTACGGTTTGGGGCGGGAGCGGGGGAGACCCAGTACTTC. It encodes CASSLRFGAGAGETQYF.

The V gene is TRBV18, the J gene TRBJ1-1, with D maybe TRBD1 (5 bases). The CDR3 runs to 14 residues. Germline V CDR1 and CDR2: KGHSH, LQKENI. The V end lost 3 bases, the J end lost 7 bases, and 15 bases lay between the germline ends. CDR3 nucleotide sequence: TGTGCCAGCTCACCTACATTGGGGGGGATTGAAGCTTTCTTT. This sequence encodes CASSPTLGGIEAFF.

This chain connects TRBV6-1 to TRBJ1-6, with D uncertain. V was clipped by 2 bases and J by 10 bases, with 12 bases between them. Germline loops: CDR1 MNHNS, CDR2 SASEGT. The CDR3 consists of 14 residues. The CDR3, as DNA: TGTGCCAGCAGTGAATCGGGGAATCCATCACCCCTCCACTTT. It encodes CASSESGNPSPLHF.